The T cell receptor beta chain described here comes from a study of cytomegalovirus exposure and HLA in healthy donors. With 60 Vbeta and 13 Jbeta primers, the PCR was carried out. Sequencing was performed with immunoSEQ multiplex PCR; in TCRdb, only in-frame clones are kept and a portion is missing. Here the sample spans approximately 100,000 clones, 80% to 90% being singletons. As to this clone: Its antigen is not identified.

Study outcomes and limitations: After further analysis at a later stage, roughly 15,000 TCR beta sequences were associated with HLA alleles at 0.05 false discovery rate.

The source material was PBMCs. The sequence came from a man aged 45-65 years in good health and CMV-seronegative.

The CDR3 reads CASSLAAPADGYTF. In nucleotides, the CDR3 is TGTGCCAGCAGCTTAGCGGCCCCGGCGGATGGCTACACCTTC. This chain links TRBV7-9 with TRBJ1-2; no definite D call. The CDR3 consists of 14 residues. The germline V and J ends were trimmed by 0 bases and 6 bases, with 11 bases remaining between them. Germline V CDR1 and CDR2: SEHNR, FQNEAQ (reference sequence).